This entry lists 12 T cell receptor beta chains sequenced from one sample in a study of T-cell reconstitution after alpha-beta-depleted transplantation in children (dated by TCRdb to 2016 to 2017). The library was prepared using PCR. Sequencing relied on an Illumina HiSeq 2500. TCR libraries were prepared with molecular barcoding, using unique molecular identifiers to normalize TCRbeta repertoire quantification. TCRdb trimmed public reads at Q25 via fastp, called clones via MiXCR and kept in-frame beta chains. One record per CDR3 amino acid sequence lists the most common genes and DNA. This sample has 190,000 or so distinct CDR3 sequences in its table, and about 6.4% of those were observed once. 3% of the sample goes to the ten largest clones. The material sequenced was PBMCs from the stem cell graft donor, taken from the stem cell graft. The receptors stem from a human donor who donated a stem cell graft to a child with Wiskott-Aldrich syndrome.

The sample holds many counts of this clonotype. J is TRBJ2-5 and V is TRBV7-6; 8 positions match TRBD2. Trimming at V came to 4 bases and at J to 2 bases, leaving 6 bases not matched to a gene. CDR1 and CDR2 from the germline V gene are SGHVS and FNYEAQ. The length of the CDR3 is 15 residues. The CDR3 DNA reads TGTGCCAGCAGCTCCGAGCGGGGGATTCAAGAGACCCAGTACTTC. This translates into CASSSERGIQETQYF.

This clonotype was observed many times. This sequence joins TRBV6-1 and TRBJ1-3; D gene uncertain. V lost 7 bases, J lost 0 bases, and 25 bases lay in between. The V gene's germline CDR1 is MNHNS and CDR2 SASEGT. The CDR3 length is 19 residues. CDR3 sequence reads: CASTPRGQGPLNSGNTIYF. The DNA for the CDR3 is TGTGCCAGCACCCCGCGCGGCCAAGGACCCCTCAACTCTGGAAACACCATATATTTT.

V gene TRBV11-2 combines with J gene TRBJ2-7; 8 bases align to TRBD2. Per germline, CDR1 SGHAT and CDR2 FQNNGV. J lost 0 bases, V lost 5 bases, and 12 bases had no gene match. The CDR3 length is 17 residues. The CDR3 is CASSDTKPGLDSYEQYF. The CDR3 DNA is TGTGCCAGCAGCGATACGAAACCGGGACTAGACTCCTACGAGCAGTACTTC.

The sample holds many counts of this clonotype. The rearrangement links TRBV25-1 to TRBJ1-4; D not resolved. The CDR3 has 13 amino acids. The V gene's germline CDR1 is MGHDK and CDR2 SYGVNS. The V end was cut by 6 bases, the J end by 0 bases, with 5 bases between. In DNA, the CDR3 is TGTGCCAGCAGGTTGGCAACTAATGAAAAACTGTTTTTT. Residues: CASRLATNEKLFF.

In its sample, this clonotype was seen a few times. CDR3 residues: CAWNDGGNEQFF. The CDR3 DNA reads TGTGCCTGGAACGATGGAGGGAATGAGCAGTTCTTC. The J gene is TRBJ2-1, the V gene TRBV30; tentative D call: TRBD2 (6 bases). Trimming removed 4 bases from V and 7 bases from J, with 11 bases in between. CDR1 is GTSNPN and CDR2 is SVGIG in the germline V gene (reference sequence). The CDR3 has 12 residues.

This clonotype came up many times. This chain links TRBV12-3 or TRBV12-4 with TRBJ1-5, with no clear D. Trimming took off 6 bases at V and 0 bases at J, with 6 bases between the two ends. The CDR3 is made up of 13 amino acids. CDR3 protein: CASRGSSNQPQHF. The CDR3, as DNA: TGTGCCAGCAGAGGGAGTAGCAATCAGCCCCAGCATTTT.

This clonotype was seen more than once but under ten times. The chain couples TRBV7-2 to TRBJ2-7; D is ambiguous. Germline loops: CDR1 SGHTA, CDR2 FQGNSA. This CDR3 region has 18 residues. The V end lost 0 bases, the J end lost 0 bases, and 18 bases lay between the germline ends. The CDR3 reads CASSLAAAGELSSYEQYF. Here the CDR3 DNA reads TGTGCCAGCAGCTTAGCGGCGGCTGGTGAATTGAGCTCCTACGAGCAGTACTTC.

This clonotype was recorded many times. The rearrangement joins TRBV7-8 to TRBJ2-7; D remains ambiguous. The CDR3 extends over 15 amino acids. Germline V gene lookup returns CDR1 SGHVS and CDR2 FQNEAQ. Trimming cost V 0 bases and J 3 bases, with 12 bases left between them. CDR3 region: CASSLALSGRYEQYF. CDR3 DNA sequence: TGTGCCAGCAGCTTAGCGTTGAGTGGCCGCTACGAGCAGTACTTC. Full variable domain (missing parts from reference TRBV7-8 and TRBJ2-7): GAGVSQSPRYKVAKRGQDVALRCDPISGHVSLFWYQQALGQGPEFLTYFQNEAQLDKSGLPSDRFFAERPEGSVSTLKIQRTQQEDSAVYLCASSLALSGRYEQYFGPGTRLTVT.

This clonotype occurred many times. This chain joins TRBV18 and TRBJ2-5; D ambiguous. CDR1 is KGHSH, CDR2 LQKENI, per germline. The CDR3 is 15 residues long. Trimming pared 0 bases from V and 2 bases from J, leaving 10 bases between. In DNA, the CDR3 is TGTGCCAGCTCACCACCGAGTCAGCTACAAGAGACCCAGTACTTC. As protein: CASSPPSQLQETQYF.

This clonotype has just a few counts. The V gene is TRBV6-1, the J gene TRBJ2-7; D may be TRBD1 (6 bases). This CDR3 contains 13 residues. The germline V and J ends were trimmed by 6 bases and 2 bases, with 11 bases remaining between them. Germline V CDR1 and CDR2: MNHNS, SASEGT. The CDR3 is CASSRQVTYEQYF. The CDR3 nucleotides read TGTGCCAGCAGCCGACAGGTAACCTACGAGCAGTACTTC.

The chain has TRBV27 and TRBJ1-1; a possible D gene is TRBD1 (5 bases). This CDR3 has 16 residues. V was pared by 5 bases and J by 0 bases, with 16 bases between. The germline V gene has CDR1 MNHEY and CDR2 SMNVEV (reference sequence). The CDR3 DNA sequence: TGTGCCAGCAGTCTCGGGACCAATAGGATGAACACTGAAGCTTTCTTT. Residues: CASSLGTNRMNTEAFF.

This clonotype occurred many times. This chain connects TRBV11-3 to TRBJ2-3, with TRBD2 matching over 7 bases. Per germline, CDR1 SGHNT and CDR2 YENEEA. With V trimmed by 1 base and J by 2 bases, 9 bases remained unmatched. The CDR3 loop spans 17 amino acids. DNA of the CDR3: TGTGCCAGCAGCTTAGGCCGGCGGGAGTTCGACACAGATACGCAGTATTTT. Translation: CASSLGRREFDTDTQYF.